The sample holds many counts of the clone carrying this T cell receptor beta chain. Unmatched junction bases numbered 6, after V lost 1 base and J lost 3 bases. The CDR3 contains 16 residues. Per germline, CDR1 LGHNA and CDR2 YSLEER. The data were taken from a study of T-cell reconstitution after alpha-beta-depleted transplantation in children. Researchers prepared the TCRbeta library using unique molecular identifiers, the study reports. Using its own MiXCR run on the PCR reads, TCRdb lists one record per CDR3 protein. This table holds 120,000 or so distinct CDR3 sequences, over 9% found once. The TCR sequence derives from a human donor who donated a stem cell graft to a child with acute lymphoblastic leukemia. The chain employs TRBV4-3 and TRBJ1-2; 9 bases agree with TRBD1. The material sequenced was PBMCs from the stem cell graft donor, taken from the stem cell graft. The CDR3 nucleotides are TGCGCCAGCAGCCAAGTTGGGACAGGGAGGGACTATGGCTACACCTTC. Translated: CASSQVGTGRDYGYTF.